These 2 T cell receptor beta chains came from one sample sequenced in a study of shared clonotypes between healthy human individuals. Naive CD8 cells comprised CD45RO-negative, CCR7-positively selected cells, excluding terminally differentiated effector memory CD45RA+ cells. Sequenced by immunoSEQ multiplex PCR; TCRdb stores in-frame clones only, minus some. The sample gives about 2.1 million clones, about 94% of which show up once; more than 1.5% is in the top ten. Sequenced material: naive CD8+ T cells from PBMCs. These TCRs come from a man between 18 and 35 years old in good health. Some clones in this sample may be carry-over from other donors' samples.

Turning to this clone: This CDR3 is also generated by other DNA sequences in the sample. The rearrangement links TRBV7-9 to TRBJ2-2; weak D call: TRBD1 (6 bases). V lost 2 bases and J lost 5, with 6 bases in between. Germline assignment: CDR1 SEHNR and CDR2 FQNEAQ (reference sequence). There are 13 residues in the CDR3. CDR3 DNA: TGTGCCAGCAGCTTAAGGGGGACCGGGGAGCTGTTTTTT. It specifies CASSLRGTGELFF.

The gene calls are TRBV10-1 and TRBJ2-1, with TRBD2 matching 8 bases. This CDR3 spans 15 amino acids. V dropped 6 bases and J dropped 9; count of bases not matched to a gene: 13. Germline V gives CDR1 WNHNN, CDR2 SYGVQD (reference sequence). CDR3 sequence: CASSQGLASEPEQFF. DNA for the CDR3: TGCGCCAGCAGCCAAGGACTAGCTTCTGAACCTGAGCAGTTCTTC.